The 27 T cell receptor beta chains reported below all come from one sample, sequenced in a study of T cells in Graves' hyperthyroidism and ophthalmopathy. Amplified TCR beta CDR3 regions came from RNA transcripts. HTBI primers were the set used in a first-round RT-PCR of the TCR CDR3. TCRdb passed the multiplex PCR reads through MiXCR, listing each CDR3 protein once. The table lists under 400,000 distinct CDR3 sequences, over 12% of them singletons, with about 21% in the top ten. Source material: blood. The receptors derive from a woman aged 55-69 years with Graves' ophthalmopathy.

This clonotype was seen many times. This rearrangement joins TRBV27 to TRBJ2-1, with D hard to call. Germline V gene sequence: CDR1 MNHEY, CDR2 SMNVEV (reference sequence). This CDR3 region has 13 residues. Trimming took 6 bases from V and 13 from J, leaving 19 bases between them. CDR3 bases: TGTGCCAGCAGCATCGACCTTTCCGTTATACAGTTCTTC. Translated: CASSIDLSVIQFF.

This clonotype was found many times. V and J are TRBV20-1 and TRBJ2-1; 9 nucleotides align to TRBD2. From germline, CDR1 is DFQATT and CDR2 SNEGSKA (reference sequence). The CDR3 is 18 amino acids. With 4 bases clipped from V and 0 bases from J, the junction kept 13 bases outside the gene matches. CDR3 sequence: CSATWFSGSEGSYNEQFF. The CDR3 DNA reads TGCAGTGCTACCTGGTTTAGCGGGAGTGAGGGCTCCTACAATGAGCAGTTCTTC.

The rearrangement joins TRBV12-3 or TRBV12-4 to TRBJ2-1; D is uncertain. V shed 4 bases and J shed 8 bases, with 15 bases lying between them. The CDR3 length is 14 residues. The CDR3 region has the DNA TGTGCCAGCAGTTCAAACGCCCTAGAGCATGAGCAGTTCTTC. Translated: CASSSNALEHEQFF.

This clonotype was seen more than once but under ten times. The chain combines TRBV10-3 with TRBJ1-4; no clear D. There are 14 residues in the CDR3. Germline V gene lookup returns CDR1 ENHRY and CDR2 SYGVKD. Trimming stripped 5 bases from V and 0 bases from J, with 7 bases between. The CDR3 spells CAISSAATNEKLFF. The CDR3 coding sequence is TGTGCCATCAGTAGCGCTGCAACTAATGAAAAACTGTTTTTT.

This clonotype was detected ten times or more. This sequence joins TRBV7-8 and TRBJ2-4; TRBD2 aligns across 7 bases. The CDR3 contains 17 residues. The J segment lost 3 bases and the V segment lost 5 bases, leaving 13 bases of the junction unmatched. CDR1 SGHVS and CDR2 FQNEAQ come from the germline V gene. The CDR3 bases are TGTGCCAGCAGCCCCGTCGGGGGAGGGCGGGGCAAAAACATTCAGTACTTC. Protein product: CASSPVGGGRGKNIQYF. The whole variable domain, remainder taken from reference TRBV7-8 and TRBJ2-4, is GAGVSQSPRYKVAKRGQDVALRCDPISGHVSLFWYQQALGQGPEFLTYFQNEAQLDKSGLPSDRFFAERPEGSVSTLKIQRTQQEDSAVYLCASSPVGGGRGKNIQYFGAGTRLSVL.

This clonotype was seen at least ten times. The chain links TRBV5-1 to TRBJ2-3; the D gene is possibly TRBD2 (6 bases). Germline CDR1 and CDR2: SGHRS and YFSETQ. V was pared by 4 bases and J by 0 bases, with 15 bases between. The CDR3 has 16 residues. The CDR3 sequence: CASSRYSGPSTDTQYF. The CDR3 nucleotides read TGCGCCAGCAGCCGCTATAGCGGACCAAGCACAGATACGCAGTATTTT.

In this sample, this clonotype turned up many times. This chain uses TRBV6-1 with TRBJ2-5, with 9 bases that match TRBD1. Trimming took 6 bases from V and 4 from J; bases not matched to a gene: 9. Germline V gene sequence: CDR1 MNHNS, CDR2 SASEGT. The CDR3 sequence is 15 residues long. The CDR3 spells CASSPGTGNLETQYF. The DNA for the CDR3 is TGTGCCAGCAGCCCCGGGACAGGGAACCTAGAGACCCAGTACTTC.

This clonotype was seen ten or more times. CDR3 nucleotides: TGTGCCAGCAGTTTACCACCGCCGACAGGGGACGAAAAACTGTTTTTT. It translates to CASSLPPPTGDEKLFF. The chain couples TRBV28 to TRBJ1-4; 8 nucleotides line up with TRBD1. This CDR3 comprises 16 residues. With 2 bases clipped from V and 8 bases from J, the junction kept 10 bases outside the gene matches. The germline gives CDR1 MDHEN, CDR2 SYDVKM.

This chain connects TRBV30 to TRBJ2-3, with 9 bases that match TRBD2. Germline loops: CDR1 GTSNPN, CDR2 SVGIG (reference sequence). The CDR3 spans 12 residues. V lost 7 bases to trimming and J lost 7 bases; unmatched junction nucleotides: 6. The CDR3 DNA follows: TGTGCCTTGGCGGGAGGGGGGAATACGCAGTATTTT. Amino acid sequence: CALAGGGNTQYF.

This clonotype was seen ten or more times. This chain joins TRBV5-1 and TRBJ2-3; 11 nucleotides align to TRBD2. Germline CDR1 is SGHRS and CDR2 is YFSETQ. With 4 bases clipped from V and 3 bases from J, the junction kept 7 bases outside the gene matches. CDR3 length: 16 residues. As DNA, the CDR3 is TGCGCCAGCAGCCGGATGCTAGCGGGGGGAACAGATACGCAGTATTTT. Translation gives CASSRMLAGGTDTQYF.

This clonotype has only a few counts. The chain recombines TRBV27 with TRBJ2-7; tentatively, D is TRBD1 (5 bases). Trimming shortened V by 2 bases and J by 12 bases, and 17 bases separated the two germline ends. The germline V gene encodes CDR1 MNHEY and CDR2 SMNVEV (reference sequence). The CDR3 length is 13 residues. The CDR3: CASSLGPGHPPYF. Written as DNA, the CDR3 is TGTGCCAGCAGTTTAGGCCCCGGACACCCGCCGTACTTC.

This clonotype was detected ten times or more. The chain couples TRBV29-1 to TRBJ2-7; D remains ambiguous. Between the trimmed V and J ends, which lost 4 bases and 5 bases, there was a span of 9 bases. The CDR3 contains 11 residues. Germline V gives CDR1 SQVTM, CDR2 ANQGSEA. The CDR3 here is CSVGEPDEQYF. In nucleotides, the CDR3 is TGCAGCGTTGGAGAGCCTGACGAGCAGTACTTC.

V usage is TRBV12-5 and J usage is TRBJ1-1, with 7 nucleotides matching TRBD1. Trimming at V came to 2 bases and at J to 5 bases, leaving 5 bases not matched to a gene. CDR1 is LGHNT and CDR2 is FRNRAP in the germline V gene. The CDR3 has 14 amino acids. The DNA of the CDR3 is TGTGCTAGTGGTTTGATTAGGGGACAGACTGAAGCTTTCTTT. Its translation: CASGLIRGQTEAFF.

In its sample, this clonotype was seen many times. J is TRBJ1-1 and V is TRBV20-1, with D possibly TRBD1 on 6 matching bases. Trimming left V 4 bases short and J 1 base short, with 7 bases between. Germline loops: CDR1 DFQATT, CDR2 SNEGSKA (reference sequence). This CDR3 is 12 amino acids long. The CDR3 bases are TGCAGTGCTAAGACAGGGAACACTGAAGCTTTCTTT. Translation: CSAKTGNTEAFF.

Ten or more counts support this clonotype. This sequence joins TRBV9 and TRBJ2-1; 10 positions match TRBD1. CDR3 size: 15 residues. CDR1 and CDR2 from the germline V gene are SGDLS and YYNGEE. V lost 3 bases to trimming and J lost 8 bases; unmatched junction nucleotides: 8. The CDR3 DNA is TGTGCCAGCAGCGCGACAGGGGGCTTGGGTGATGAGCAGTTCTTC. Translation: CASSATGGLGDEQFF.

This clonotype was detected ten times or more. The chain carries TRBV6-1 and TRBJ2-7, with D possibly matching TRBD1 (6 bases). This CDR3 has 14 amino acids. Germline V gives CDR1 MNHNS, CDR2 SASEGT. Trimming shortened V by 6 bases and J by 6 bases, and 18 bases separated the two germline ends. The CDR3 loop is CASRRQARTSEQYF. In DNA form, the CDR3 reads TGTGCCAGCAGACGACAGGCGAGAACTTCCGAGCAGTACTTC.

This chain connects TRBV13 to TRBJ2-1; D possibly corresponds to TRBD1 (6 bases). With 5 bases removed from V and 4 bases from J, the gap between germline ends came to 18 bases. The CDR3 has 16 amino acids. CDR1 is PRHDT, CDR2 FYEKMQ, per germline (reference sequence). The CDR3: CASSALLDRTYNEQFF. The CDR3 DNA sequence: TGTGCCAGCAGCGCCCTATTGGACAGAACATACAATGAGCAGTTCTTC. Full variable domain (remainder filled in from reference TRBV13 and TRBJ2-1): AAGVIQSPRHLIKEKRETATLKCYPIPRHDTVYWYQQGPGQDPQFLISFYEKMQSDKGSIPDRFSAQQFSDYHSELNMSSLELGDSALYFCASSALLDRTYNEQFFGPGTRLTVL.

CDR3 residues: CASSQTEETQYF. The CDR3 coding sequence is TGTGCCAGCTCCCAAACCGAGGAGACCCAGTACTTC. J is TRBJ2-5 and V is TRBV18; no firm D call. From germline, CDR1 is KGHSH and CDR2 LQKENI. V lost 6 bases to trimming and J lost 5 bases, with 10 bases between them. The CDR3 loop spans 12 amino acids.

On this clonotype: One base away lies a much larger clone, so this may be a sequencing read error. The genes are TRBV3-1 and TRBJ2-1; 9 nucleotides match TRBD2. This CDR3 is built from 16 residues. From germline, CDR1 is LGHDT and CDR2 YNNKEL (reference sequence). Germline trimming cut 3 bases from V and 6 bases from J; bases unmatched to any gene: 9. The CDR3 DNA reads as TGTGCCAGCAGCCAGCGAGCGGGAGGTGGAGCCAATGAGCAGTTCTTC. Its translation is CASSQRAGGGANEQFF.

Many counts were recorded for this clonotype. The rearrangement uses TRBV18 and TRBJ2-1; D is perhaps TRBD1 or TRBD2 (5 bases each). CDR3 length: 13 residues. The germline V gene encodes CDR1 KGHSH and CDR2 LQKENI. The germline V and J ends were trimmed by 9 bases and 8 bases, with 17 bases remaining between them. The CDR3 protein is CARNGTLGDEQFF. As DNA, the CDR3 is TGTGCCAGGAACGGGACCCTAGGGGATGAGCAGTTCTTC.

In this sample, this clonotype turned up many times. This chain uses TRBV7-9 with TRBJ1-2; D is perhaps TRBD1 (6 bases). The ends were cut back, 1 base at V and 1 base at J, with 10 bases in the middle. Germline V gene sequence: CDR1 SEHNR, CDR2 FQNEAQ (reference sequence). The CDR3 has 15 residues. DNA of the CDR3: TGTGCCAGCAGCTTAGAGGCAGGGGATAACTATGGCTACACCTTC. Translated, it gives CASSLEAGDNYGYTF.

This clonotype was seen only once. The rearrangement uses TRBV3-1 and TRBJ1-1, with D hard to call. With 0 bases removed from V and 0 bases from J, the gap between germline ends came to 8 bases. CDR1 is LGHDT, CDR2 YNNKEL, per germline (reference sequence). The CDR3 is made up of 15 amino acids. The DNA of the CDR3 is TGTGCCAGCAGCCAAGATCGGTATATGAACACTGAAGCTTTCTTT. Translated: CASSQDRYMNTEAFF.

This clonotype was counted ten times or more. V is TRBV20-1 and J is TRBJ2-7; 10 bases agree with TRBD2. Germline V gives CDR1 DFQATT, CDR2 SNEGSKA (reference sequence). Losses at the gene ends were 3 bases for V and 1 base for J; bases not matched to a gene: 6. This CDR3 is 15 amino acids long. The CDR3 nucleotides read TGCAGTGCTAGTGATAGGACTAGCGGATCCTACGAGCAGTACTTC. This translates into CSASDRTSGSYEQYF.

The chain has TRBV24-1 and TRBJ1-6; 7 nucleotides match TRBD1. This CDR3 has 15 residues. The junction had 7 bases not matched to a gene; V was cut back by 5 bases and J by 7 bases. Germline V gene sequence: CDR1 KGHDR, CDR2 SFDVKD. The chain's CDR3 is CATSGPGQRNSPLHF. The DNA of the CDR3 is TGTGCCACCAGTGGTCCGGGACAGAGGAATTCACCCCTCCACTTT.

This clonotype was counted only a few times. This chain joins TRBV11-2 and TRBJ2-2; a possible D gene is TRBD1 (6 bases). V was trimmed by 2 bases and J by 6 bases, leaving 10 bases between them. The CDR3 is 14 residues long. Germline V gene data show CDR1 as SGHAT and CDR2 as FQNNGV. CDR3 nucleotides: TGTGCCAGCAGCTTATACGAGGGGGCCGGGGAGCTGTTTTTT. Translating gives CASSLYEGAGELFF.

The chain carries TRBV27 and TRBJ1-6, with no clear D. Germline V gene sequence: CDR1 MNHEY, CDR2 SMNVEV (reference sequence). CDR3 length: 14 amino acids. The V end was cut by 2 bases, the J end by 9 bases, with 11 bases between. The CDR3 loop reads CASSLSRGGSPLHF. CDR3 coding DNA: TGTGCCAGCAGTTTAAGTCGCGGAGGTTCACCCCTCCACTTT.

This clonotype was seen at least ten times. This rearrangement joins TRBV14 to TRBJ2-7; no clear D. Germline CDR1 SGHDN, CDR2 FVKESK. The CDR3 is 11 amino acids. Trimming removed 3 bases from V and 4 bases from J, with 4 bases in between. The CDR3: CASSHGYEQYF. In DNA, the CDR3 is TGTGCCAGCAGCCATGGTTACGAGCAGTACTTC.